These 26 T cell receptor beta chains share one sample of origin, sequenced in a study of T cells in Graves' hyperthyroidism and ophthalmopathy. The CDR3 regions of TCR beta were amplified from RNA transcripts. Initially, a first-round RT-PCR of the TCR CDR3 employed the HTBI primer set. TCRdb independently ran MiXCR on the multiplex PCR reads; one entry per CDR3 protein. The data show around 600,000 distinct CDR3 sequences, 14% seen once. Specimen: blood. The receptors derive from a woman between 45 and 65 years old with Graves' ophthalmopathy.

This clonotype was seen a few times. The chain is built from TRBV24-1 and TRBJ2-3; TRBD1 aligns across 10 bases. The germline V gene encodes CDR1 KGHDR and CDR2 SFDVKD. V lost 1 base and J lost 2; bases outside the gene matches: 5. The CDR3 is made up of 17 amino acids. CDR3 region: CATSDLRTGGDTDTQYF. DNA for the CDR3: TGTGCCACCAGTGATTTAAGGACAGGGGGGGACACAGATACGCAGTATTTT.

The sample holds many counts of this clonotype. The chain combines TRBV7-9 with TRBJ2-7; unclear D gene. The V end lost 2 bases, the J end lost 2 bases, and 7 bases lay between the germline ends. The germline V gene encodes CDR1 SEHNR and CDR2 FQNEAQ (reference sequence). This CDR3 region has 13 residues. CDR3 amino acids: CASSLHGTYEQYF. The CDR3 nucleotides are TGTGCCAGCAGCTTACACGGAACCTACGAGCAGTACTTC. Using reference TRBV7-9 and TRBJ2-7 for the parts outside the CDR3, the full variable domain is DTGVSQNPRHKITKRGQNVTFRCDPISEHNRLYWYRQTLGQGPEFLTYFQNEAQLEKSRLLSDRFSAERPKGSFSTLEIQRTEQGDSAMYLCASSLHGTYEQYFGPGTRLTVT.

This clonotype was picked up many times. The chain is built from TRBV5-1 and TRBJ2-1; TRBD2 agrees at 7 bases. The V and J ends lost 4 bases and 8 bases, in that order; junction bases with no gene match: 9. CDR1 and CDR2 (germline): SGHRS, YFSETQ. The CDR3 loop spans 14 amino acids. DNA of the CDR3: TGCGCCAGCAGCCCCGGGGGGAGAGGGGATGAGCAGTTCTTC. This sequence encodes CASSPGGRGDEQFF.

The J gene is TRBJ2-1, the V gene TRBV6-4; TRBD2 is a possible D gene (6 bases). Germline V lookup: CDR1 MRHNA, CDR2 SNTAGT. V shed 3 bases and J shed 5 bases, with 11 bases lying between them. This CDR3 region has 14 residues. The CDR3, as DNA: TGTGCCAGCAGTGAGGGGACTGGAGACAATGAGCAGTTCTTC. Its translation: CASSEGTGDNEQFF.

Written as DNA, the CDR3 is TGTGCCAGCAGCCGGATTAGGAGCACAGATACGCAGTATTTT. It translates to CASSRIRSTDTQYF. The chain employs TRBV5-6 and TRBJ2-3, with D hard to call. The germline V and J ends were trimmed by 4 bases and 0 bases, with 9 bases remaining between them. The germline gives CDR1 SGHDT, CDR2 YYEEEE. CDR3 length equals 14 residues. The complete variable domain, with remaining parts taken from reference TRBV5-6 and TRBJ2-3, reads DAGVTQSPTHLIKTRGQQVTLRCSPKSGHDTVSWYQQALGQGPQFIFQYYEEEERQRGNFPDRFSGHQFPNYSSELNVNALLLGDSALYLCASSRIRSTDTQYFGPGTRLTVL.

The V gene is TRBV7-6, the J gene TRBJ1-3; D ambiguous. V was pared by 1 base and J by 0 bases, with 7 bases between. Germline CDR1 and CDR2: SGHVS and FNYEAQ. The CDR3 contains 15 residues. The CDR3 DNA reads as TGTGCCAGCAGCTTAGGGCTGAACTCTGGAAACACCATATATTTT. This encodes CASSLGLNSGNTIYF.

This clonotype was seen only a few times. V usage is TRBV7-8 and J usage is TRBJ1-4; 9 nucleotides agree with TRBD1. CDR1 is SGHVS, CDR2 FQNEAQ, per germline. This CDR3 is built from 15 residues. V trimming: 5 bases; J trimming: 6 bases; junction bases outside the gene matches: 7. As DNA, the CDR3 is TGTGCCAGCAGCCCCCTGGGACAGGGATATGAAAAACTGTTTTTT. Translation gives CASSPLGQGYEKLFF.

In this sample, this clonotype turned up a few times. The rearrangement joins TRBV12-3 or TRBV12-4 to TRBJ2-7, with TRBD1 matching over 7 bases. The V segment lost 5 bases and the J segment 2 bases; nucleotides outside the gene matches: 9. This CDR3 has 15 residues. CDR3 nucleotide sequence: TGTGCCAGCAGTCGATCGACAGGGTACGCCTACGAGCAGTACTTC. Translated: CASSRSTGYAYEQYF.

This clonotype has a count of ten or more. The genes are TRBV10-3 and TRBJ1-2; D is unresolved. Germline CDR1 and CDR2: ENHRY and SYGVKD. V lost 3 bases and J lost 7, with 12 bases in between. The CDR3 loop spans 13 amino acids. CDR3 amino acids: CAISEIWVRGYTF. The CDR3 bases are TGTGCCATCAGTGAAATATGGGTCCGTGGCTACACCTTC.

In its sample, this clonotype was seen a few times. CDR3 in DNA: TGTGCCAGCAGTTCCCTCCTAGCGTATAGCTCCTACAATGAGCAGTTCTTC. Translation: CASSSLLAYSSYNEQFF. V is TRBV6-5 and J is TRBJ2-1; tentatively, D is TRBD2 (6 bases). With 4 bases removed from V and 0 bases from J, the gap between germline ends came to 16 bases. The CDR3 extends over 17 amino acids. Germline lookup yields CDR1 MNHEY and CDR2 SVGAGI.

The table lists this clonotype with many counts. The chain uses TRBV7-2 and TRBJ2-7; TRBD1 matches 12 bases. J gave up 6 bases and V 1 base, and 4 bases lay outside the gene matches. Germline V gives CDR1 SGHTA, CDR2 FQGNSA. This CDR3 region has 15 residues. This CDR3 reads CASSLGRDRGPEQYF. The CDR3, as DNA: TGTGCCAGCAGCTTAGGCCGGGACAGGGGGCCCGAGCAGTACTTC.

This clonotype was counted many times. J is TRBJ2-1 and V is TRBV5-1, with D tentatively TRBD1 (7 bases). The V end lost 0 bases, the J end lost 6 bases, and 13 bases lay between the germline ends. Germline V lookup: CDR1 SGHRS, CDR2 YFSETQ. The CDR3 extends over 15 amino acids. The CDR3 sequence: CASSLGQGGGNEQFF. CDR3 in DNA: TGCGCCAGCAGCTTGGGGCAGGGGGGAGGCAATGAGCAGTTCTTC.

The V and J genes are TRBV29-1 and TRBJ2-3; tentatively, D is TRBD1 (6 bases). CDR1 and CDR2 from the germline V gene are SQVTM and ANQGSEA. With 0 bases removed from V and 3 bases from J, the gap between germline ends came to 13 bases. This CDR3 has 15 residues. CDR3 residues: CSVEDTGTWTDTQYF. Written as DNA, the CDR3 is TGCAGCGTTGAAGATACAGGGACGTGGACAGATACGCAGTATTTT.

The chain has TRBV7-3 and TRBJ1-2; 10 positions match TRBD1. From germline, CDR1 is SGHTA and CDR2 FQGTGA. This CDR3 contains 16 residues. V lost 4 bases, J lost 4 bases, and 9 bases stayed unmatched. In DNA form, the CDR3 reads TGTGCCAGCAGCTCAGGAGGGACAGGGGAACTCTATGGCTACACCTTC. This encodes CASSSGGTGELYGYTF.

This clonotype was recorded many times. V usage is TRBV7-9 and J usage is TRBJ1-2; the D is unclear. Germline lookup yields CDR1 SEHNR and CDR2 FQNEAQ (reference sequence). This CDR3 spans 15 amino acids. Trimming took off 3 bases at V and 0 bases at J, with 11 bases between the two ends. The CDR3: CASSFGPISNYGYTF. In DNA, the CDR3 is TGTGCCAGCAGCTTCGGACCGATATCTAACTATGGCTACACCTTC.

This clonotype appeared once. The rearrangement links TRBV7-8 to TRBJ2-5; 8 positions match TRBD2. Per the germline V gene, CDR1 is SGHVS and CDR2 is FQNEAQ. Trimming removed 5 bases from V and 5 bases from J; junction bases left unmatched: 16. The CDR3 extends over 17 amino acids. The CDR3 nucleotides are TGTGCCAGCAGCCCAGTTACGGGGGGGCCCATGGAGGAGACCCAGTACTTC. Protein: CASSPVTGGPMEETQYF. Variable domain in full (rest from reference TRBV7-8 and TRBJ2-5): GAGVSQSPRYKVAKRGQDVALRCDPISGHVSLFWYQQALGQGPEFLTYFQNEAQLDKSGLPSDRFFAERPEGSVSTLKIQRTQQEDSAVYLCASSPVTGGPMEETQYFGPGTRLLVL.

This clonotype came up many times. The V gene is TRBV7-2, the J gene TRBJ1-4; D remains unclear. Trimming took off 1 base at V and 0 bases at J, with 6 bases between the two ends. Germline CDR1 is SGHTA and CDR2 is FQGNSA. There are 15 residues in the CDR3. CDR3: CASSLGPATNEKLFF. The CDR3 DNA reads as TGTGCCAGCAGCTTAGGTCCTGCAACTAATGAAAAACTGTTTTTT.

At least ten counts were recorded for this clonotype. The chain employs TRBV18 and TRBJ1-1, with 9 bases aligning to TRBD1. Trimming removed 4 bases from V and 7 bases from J; junction bases left unmatched: 16. This CDR3 is built from 17 residues. Per germline, CDR1 KGHSH and CDR2 LQKENI. Here the CDR3 DNA reads TGTGCCAGCTCACTTATTACAGGGGGCGCCGAACACCGTGAAGCTTTCTTT. It translates to CASSLITGGAEHREAFF.

Worth noting for this clonotype: This may stem from a read error, because a much larger clone lies one nucleotide away. The CDR3 does not close with the conserved phenylalanine or tryptophan, likely indicating a read error. This sequence joins TRBV5-6 and TRBJ2-2; possible D gene TRBD1, 5 bases. The V and J ends lost 5 bases and 7 bases respectively, with 15 bases between them. The V gene's germline CDR1 is SGHDT and CDR2 YYEEEE. There are 14 residues in the CDR3. CDR3 nucleotides: TGTGCCAGCAGACACAGGTTCCGGAACGGGGAGCTGTTTTCT. It is translated as CASRHRFRNGELFS.

This clonotype was detected ten times or more. The rearrangement links TRBV7-8 to TRBJ2-7, with 7 positions matching TRBD1. V was pared by 5 bases and J by 6 bases, with 10 bases of the junction left unmatched. This CDR3 region has 14 residues. CDR1 and CDR2 (germline): SGHVS, FQNEAQ. The CDR3 loop is CASSTDLTGLEQYF. As DNA, the CDR3 is TGTGCCAGCAGCACTGACTTGACAGGGCTCGAGCAGTACTTC.

This clonotype was found many times. The chain combines TRBV2 with TRBJ1-5; maybe TRBD1 (5 bases). V gave up 7 bases and J gave up 6 bases, with 13 bases separating them. CDR1 is SNHLY and CDR2 is FYNNEI in the germline V gene. This CDR3 contains 13 residues. The CDR3 nucleotides are TGTGCCAGCACTTCAGGGTACGGTCAGCCCCAGCATTTT. Encoded protein: CASTSGYGQPQHF.

This clonotype showed up just a few times. V and J are TRBV10-3 and TRBJ2-7; 10 bases align to TRBD2. Losses at the gene ends were 6 bases for V and 3 bases for J; bases not matched to a gene: 11. In germline, CDR1 is ENHRY, CDR2 SYGVKD. CDR3 length: 16 amino acids. CDR3 nucleotides: TGTGCCATCAGCGAGGGGTCTAGCGGGAGCCACTACGAGCAGTACTTC. Amino acids: CAISEGSSGSHYEQYF.

The V and J genes are TRBV7-8 and TRBJ2-7; no reliable D call. The germline V gene has CDR1 SGHVS and CDR2 FQNEAQ. This CDR3 has 13 residues. V gave up 0 bases and J gave up 6 bases, with 9 bases separating them. CDR3 sequence (DNA): TGTGCCAGCAGCTTAGCGGAGTTGATCGAGCAGTACTTC. The encoded protein is CASSLAELIEQYF. Full variable domain (outside the CDR3, taken from reference TRBV7-8 and TRBJ2-7): GAGVSQSPRYKVAKRGQDVALRCDPISGHVSLFWYQQALGQGPEFLTYFQNEAQLDKSGLPSDRFFAERPEGSVSTLKIQRTQQEDSAVYLCASSLAELIEQYFGPGTRLTVT.

This clonotype has a count of ten or more. The V and J genes are TRBV7-8 and TRBJ1-4, with 10 bases that match TRBD1. V lost 6 bases and J lost 5; bases outside the gene matches: 6. The CDR3 is 15 amino acids. CDR1 SGHVS and CDR2 FQNEAQ come from the germline V gene. CDR3 sequence (DNA): TGTGCCAGCAGTCCCGACAGGGGGCGGAATGAAAAACTGTTTTTT. Translating it yields CASSPDRGRNEKLFF.

This clonotype appeared many times. The J gene is TRBJ1-1, the V gene TRBV27, with D hard to call. The CDR3 loop spans 13 amino acids. Germline-derived CDR1 and CDR2 are MNHEY and SMNVEV (reference sequence). V was cut by 1 base and J by 1 base, with 4 bases left in between. DNA for the CDR3: TGTGCCAGCAGTTTATGGAGGAACACTGAAGCTTTCTTT. Translated: CASSLWRNTEAFF.

This clonotype was counted at least ten times. J is TRBJ1-1 and V is TRBV20-1; D uncertain. The CDR3 loop spans 12 amino acids. Per germline, CDR1 DFQATT and CDR2 SNEGSKA (reference sequence). The V gene lost 2 bases and the J gene lost 2 bases, with 6 bases spanning the gap. CDR3 DNA sequence: TGCAGTGCTAGAACAGACAACACTGAAGCTTTCTTT. Amino acids: CSARTDNTEAFF.